This T cell receptor beta chain was captured in a study of T cells in narcolepsy. Study-wide results and limits: Same-patient CSF and blood CD4+ T cell clonotypes included HCRT-specific and TRIB2-specific autoreactive ones. Autoreactive clonotypes reportedly recurred in blood of same and different patients, not controls. No autoreactive T cell clone sequences appeared in some memory CD4+ repertoires.

Generated by immunoSEQ multiplex PCR, the TCRdb table keeps only in-frame clones and is missing some. The data contain roughly 20,000 clones, around 86% of them seen just once; the ten biggest clones take up about 1.5%. As for this clone: Its antigen is unknown.

Trimming removed 3 bases at V and 4 bases at J, with 1 base between. In germline, CDR1 is LNHDA, CDR2 SQIVND (reference sequence). The CDR3 consists of 11 residues. This sequence was found in a human donor in good health. The specimen was memory (CD45RA-) CD4+ T cells from blood. The chain carries TRBV19 and TRBJ2-1; the D is unclear. The CDR3, as DNA: TGTGCCAGTAGTATGTACAATGAGCAGTTCTTC. It translates to CASSMYNEQFF.